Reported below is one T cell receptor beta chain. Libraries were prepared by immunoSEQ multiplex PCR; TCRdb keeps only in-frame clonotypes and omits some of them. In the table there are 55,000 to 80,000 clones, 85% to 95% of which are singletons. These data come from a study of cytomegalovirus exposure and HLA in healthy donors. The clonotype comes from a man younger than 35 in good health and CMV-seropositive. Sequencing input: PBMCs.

CDR3 region: CASRPEQGLNTEAFF. As DNA, the CDR3 is TGTGCCAGCAGACCCGAACAGGGTCTGAACACTGAAGCTTTCTTT. The chain couples TRBV28 to TRBJ1-1, with D possibly matching TRBD1 (6 bases). Germline loops: CDR1 MDHEN, CDR2 SYDVKM. The CDR3 is made up of 15 amino acids. Trimming removed 6 bases from V and 0 bases from J, with 14 bases in between. Using reference TRBV28 and TRBJ1-1 for the parts outside the CDR3, the full variable domain is DVKVTQSSRYLVKRTGEKVFLECVQDMDHENMFWYRQDPGLGLRLIYFSYDVKMKEKGDIPEGYSVSREKKERFSLILESASTNQTSMYLCASRPEQGLNTEAFFGQGTRLTVV.